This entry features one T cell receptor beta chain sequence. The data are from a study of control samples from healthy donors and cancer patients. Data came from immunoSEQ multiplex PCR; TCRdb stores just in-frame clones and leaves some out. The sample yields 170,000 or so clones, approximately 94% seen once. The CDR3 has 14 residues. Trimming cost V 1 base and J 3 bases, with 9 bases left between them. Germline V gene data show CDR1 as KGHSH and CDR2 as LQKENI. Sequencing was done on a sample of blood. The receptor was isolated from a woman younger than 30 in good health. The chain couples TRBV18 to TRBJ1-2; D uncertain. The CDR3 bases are TGTGCCAGCTCACCACGAACGGGAGACTATGGCTACACCTTC. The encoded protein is CASSPRTGDYGYTF. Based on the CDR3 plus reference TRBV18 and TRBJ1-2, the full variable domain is NAGVMQNPRHLVRRRGQEARLRCSPMKGHSHVYWYRQLPEEGLKFMVYLQKENIIDESGMPKERFSAEFPKEGPSILRIQQVVRGDSAAYFCASSPRTGDYGYTFGSGTRLTVV.